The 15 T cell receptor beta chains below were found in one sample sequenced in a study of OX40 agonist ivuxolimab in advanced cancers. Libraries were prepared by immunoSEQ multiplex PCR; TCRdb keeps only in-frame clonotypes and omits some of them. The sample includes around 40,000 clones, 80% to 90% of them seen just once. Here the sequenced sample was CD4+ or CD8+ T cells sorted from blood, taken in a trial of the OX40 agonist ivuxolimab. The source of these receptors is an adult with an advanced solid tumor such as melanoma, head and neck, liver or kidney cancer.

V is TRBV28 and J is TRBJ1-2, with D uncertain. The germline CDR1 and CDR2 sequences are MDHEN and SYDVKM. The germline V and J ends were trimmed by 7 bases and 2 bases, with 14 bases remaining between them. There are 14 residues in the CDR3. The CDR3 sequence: CASKTINFNYGYTF. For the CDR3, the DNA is TGTGCCAGCAAAACTATAAATTTCAACTATGGCTACACCTTC.

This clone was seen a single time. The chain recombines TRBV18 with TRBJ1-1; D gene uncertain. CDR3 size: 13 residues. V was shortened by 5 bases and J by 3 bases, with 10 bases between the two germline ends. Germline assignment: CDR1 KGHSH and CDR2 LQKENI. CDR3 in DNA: TGTGCCAGCTCATCCCAGGCACACACTGAAGCTTTCTTT. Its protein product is CASSSQAHTEAFF.

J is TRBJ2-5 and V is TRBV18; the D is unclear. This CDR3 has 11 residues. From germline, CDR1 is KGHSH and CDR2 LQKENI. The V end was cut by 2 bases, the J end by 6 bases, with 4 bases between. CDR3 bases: TGTGCCAGCTCACCAGAGAAGACCCAGTACTTC. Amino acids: CASSPEKTQYF.

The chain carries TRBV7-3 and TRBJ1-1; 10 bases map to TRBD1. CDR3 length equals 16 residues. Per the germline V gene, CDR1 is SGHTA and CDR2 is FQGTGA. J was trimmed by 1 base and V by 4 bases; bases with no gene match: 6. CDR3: CASSSPGQGGNTEAFF. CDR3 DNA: TGTGCCAGCAGCTCCCCCGGACAGGGGGGGAACACTGAAGCTTTCTTT.

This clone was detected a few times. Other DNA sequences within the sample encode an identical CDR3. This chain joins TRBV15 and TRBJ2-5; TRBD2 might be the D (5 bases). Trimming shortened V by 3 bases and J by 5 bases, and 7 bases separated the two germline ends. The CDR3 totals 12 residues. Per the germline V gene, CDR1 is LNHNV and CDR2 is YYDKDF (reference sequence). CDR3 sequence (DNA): TGTGCCACCAGCAGGGGGAGTGAGACCCAGTACTTC. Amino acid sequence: CATSRGSETQYF.

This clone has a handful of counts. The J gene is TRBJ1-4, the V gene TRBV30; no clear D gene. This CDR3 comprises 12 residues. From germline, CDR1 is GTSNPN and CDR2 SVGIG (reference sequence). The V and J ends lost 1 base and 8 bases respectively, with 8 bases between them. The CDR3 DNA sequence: TGTGCCTGGAGTGACGGACGGGAAAAACTGTTTTTT. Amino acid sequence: CAWSDGREKLFF.

The CDR3 nucleotides read TGTGCCAGTACCGCAGAGGGGGGAAATACGCAGTATTTT. Translated: CASTAEGGNTQYF. The chain carries TRBV19 and TRBJ2-3; the D call may be TRBD1 or TRBD2 (6 bases each). The V end was cut by 7 bases, the J end by 7 bases, with 15 bases between. The CDR3 has 13 residues. CDR1 and CDR2 (germline): LNHDA, SQIVND (reference sequence). Complete variable domain (other parts from reference TRBV19 and TRBJ2-3): DGGITQSPKYLFRKEGQNVTLSCEQNLNHDAMYWYRQDPGQGLRLIYYSQIVNDFQKGDIAEGYSVSREKKESFPLTVTSAQKNPTAFYLCASTAEGGNTQYFGPGTRLTVL.

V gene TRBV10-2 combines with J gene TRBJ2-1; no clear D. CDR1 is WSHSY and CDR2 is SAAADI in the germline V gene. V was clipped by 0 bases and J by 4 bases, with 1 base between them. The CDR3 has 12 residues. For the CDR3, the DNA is TGCGCCAGCAGTGAGTCGTACAATGAGCAGTTCTTC. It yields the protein CASSESYNEQFF.

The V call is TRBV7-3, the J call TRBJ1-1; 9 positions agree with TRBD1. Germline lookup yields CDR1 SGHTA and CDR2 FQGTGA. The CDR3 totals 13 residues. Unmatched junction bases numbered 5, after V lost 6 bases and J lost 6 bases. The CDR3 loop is CASRQQGASEAFF. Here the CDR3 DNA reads TGTGCCAGCAGACAACAGGGGGCGTCTGAAGCTTTCTTT.

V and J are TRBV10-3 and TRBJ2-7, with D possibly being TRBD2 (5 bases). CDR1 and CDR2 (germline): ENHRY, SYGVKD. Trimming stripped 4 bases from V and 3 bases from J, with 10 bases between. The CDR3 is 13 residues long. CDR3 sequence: CAISGGRGYEQYF. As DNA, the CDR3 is TGTGCCATCAGTGGGGGTCGGGGCTACGAGCAGTACTTC.

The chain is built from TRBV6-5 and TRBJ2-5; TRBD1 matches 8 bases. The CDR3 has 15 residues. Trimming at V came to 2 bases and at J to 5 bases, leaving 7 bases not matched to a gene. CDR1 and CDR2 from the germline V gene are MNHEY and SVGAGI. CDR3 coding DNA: TGTGCCAGCAGTTACGGGACAGGCCTTAAGGAGACCCAGTACTTC. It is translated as CASSYGTGLKETQYF.

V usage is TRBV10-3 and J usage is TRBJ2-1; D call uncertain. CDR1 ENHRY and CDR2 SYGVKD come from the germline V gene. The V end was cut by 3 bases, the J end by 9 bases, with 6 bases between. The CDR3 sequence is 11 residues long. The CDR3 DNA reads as TGTGCCATCAGTGAAGATAGTGAGCAGTTCTTC. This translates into CAISEDSEQFF.

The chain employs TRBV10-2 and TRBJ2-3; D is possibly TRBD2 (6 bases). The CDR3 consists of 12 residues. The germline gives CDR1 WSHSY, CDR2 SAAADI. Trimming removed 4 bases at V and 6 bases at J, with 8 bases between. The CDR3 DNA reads TGCGCCAGCAGTGCGCTAGCGGATACGCAGTATTTT. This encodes CASSALADTQYF.

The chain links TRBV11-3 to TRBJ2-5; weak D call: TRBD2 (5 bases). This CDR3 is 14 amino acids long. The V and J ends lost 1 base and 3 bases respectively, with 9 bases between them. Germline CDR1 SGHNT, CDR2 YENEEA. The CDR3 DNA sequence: TGTGCCAGCAGCTTAGGAGGGTCTAAAGAGACCCAGTACTTC. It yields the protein CASSLGGSKETQYF.

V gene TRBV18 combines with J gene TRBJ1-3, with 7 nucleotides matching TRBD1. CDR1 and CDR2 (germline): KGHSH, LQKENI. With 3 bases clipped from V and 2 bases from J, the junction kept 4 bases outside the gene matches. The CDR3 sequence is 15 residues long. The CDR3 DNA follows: TGTGCCAGCTCACCGGAGGGGGCAACTGGAAACACCATATATTTT. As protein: CASSPEGATGNTIYF.